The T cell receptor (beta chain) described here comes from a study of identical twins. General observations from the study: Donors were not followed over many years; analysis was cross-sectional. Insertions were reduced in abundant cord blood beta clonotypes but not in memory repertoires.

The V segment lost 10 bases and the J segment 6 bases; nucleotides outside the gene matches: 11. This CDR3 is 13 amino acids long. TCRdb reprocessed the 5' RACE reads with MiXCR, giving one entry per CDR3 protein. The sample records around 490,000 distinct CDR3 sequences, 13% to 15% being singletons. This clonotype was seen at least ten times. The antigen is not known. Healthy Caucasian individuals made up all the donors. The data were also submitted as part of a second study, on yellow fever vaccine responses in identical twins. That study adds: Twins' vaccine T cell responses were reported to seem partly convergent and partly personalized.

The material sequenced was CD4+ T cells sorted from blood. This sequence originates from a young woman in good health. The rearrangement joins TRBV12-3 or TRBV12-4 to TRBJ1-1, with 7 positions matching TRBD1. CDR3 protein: CATREGARAEAFF. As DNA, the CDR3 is TGTGCCACCAGGGAGGGGGCGCGGGCTGAAGCTTTCTTT.